What follows are 18 T cell receptor beta chains derived from one specimen sequenced in a study of T cell repertoires in cytomegalovirus infection. The antigens for these receptors are not known. MiXCR, run by TCRdb on the reads, gives a single entry per CDR3 protein. The table has some 500,000 distinct CDR3 sequences, roughly 34% seen once. Sequencing was performed on cultured PBMCs, taken from culture after CMV antigen stimulation. The receptors come from a human donor in good health (CMV status not recorded). Some clones in this sample may be carry-over from other donors' samples.

The chain employs TRBV19 and TRBJ2-2, with 9 bases lining up with TRBD1. V lost 4 bases and J lost 6; bases outside the gene matches: 3. CDR3 length: 14 residues. Germline CDR1 reads LNHDA; CDR2 reads SQIVND (reference sequence). The CDR3 bases are TGTGCCAGTAGTAACCGGGACAGGGCCGGGGAGCTGTTTTTT. It is translated as CASSNRDRAGELFF.

The CDR3: CASSALQGNAEAFF. The CDR3 DNA reads as TGTGCCAGCAGCGCACTACAGGGTAACGCTGAAGCTTTCTTT. The genes are TRBV7-9 and TRBJ1-1; a possible D gene is TRBD1 (6 bases). Germline assignment: CDR1 SEHNR and CDR2 FQNEAQ (reference sequence). The germline V and J ends were trimmed by 5 bases and 6 bases, with 16 bases remaining between them. The CDR3 extends over 14 amino acids.

This rearrangement joins TRBV7-6 to TRBJ2-5; D not resolved. This CDR3 is built from 14 residues. Between the trimmed V and J ends, which lost 5 bases and 0 bases, there was a span of 10 bases. CDR1 and CDR2 (germline): SGHVS, FNYEAQ. In nucleotides, the CDR3 is TGTGCCAGCAGCGGCCTGGGCTACCAAGAGACCCAGTACTTC. Protein product: CASSGLGYQETQYF.

This chain uses TRBV11-2 with TRBJ2-1; 7 bases agree with TRBD2. The germline V gene has CDR1 SGHAT and CDR2 FQNNGV. This CDR3 region has 13 residues. V shed 1 base, J shed 9 bases, and the junction held 3 bases outside the gene matches. CDR3 sequence: CASSLAQRGEQFF. As DNA, the CDR3 is TGTGCCAGCAGCTTAGCCCAGCGGGGTGAGCAGTTCTTC.

The rearrangement links TRBV27 to TRBJ2-4; TRBD1 matches 9 bases. The germline gives CDR1 MNHEY, CDR2 SMNVEV (reference sequence). The CDR3 spans 16 residues. Trimming removed 6 bases from V and 8 bases from J; junction bases left unmatched: 14. The CDR3 is CASSYSRGTGTYIQYF. The CDR3 region has the DNA TGTGCCAGCAGCTACTCCCGCGGGACAGGGACTTACATTCAGTACTTC.

This clonotype was detected many times. The gene calls are TRBV2 and TRBJ1-1; D might be TRBD1 (5 bases). The V end was cut by 2 bases, the J end by 3 bases, with 7 bases between. Germline V gene data show CDR1 as SNHLY and CDR2 as FYNNEI. The CDR3 has 13 amino acids. The CDR3 is CASSEPGYTEAFF. As DNA, the CDR3 is TGTGCCAGCAGTGAACCAGGGTACACTGAAGCTTTCTTT.

This clonotype was counted between two and nine times. The V and J genes are TRBV19 and TRBJ2-4, with D hard to call. In germline, CDR1 is LNHDA, CDR2 SQIVND (reference sequence). The CDR3 loop spans 14 amino acids. V was cut by 0 bases and J by 0 bases, with 3 bases left in between. The CDR3: CASSIDTAKNIQYF. DNA of the CDR3: TGTGCCAGTAGTATAGATACAGCCAAAAACATTCAGTACTTC.

The V call is TRBV3-1, the J call TRBJ1-3, with D hard to call. V was pared by 0 bases and J by 2 bases, with 11 bases between. CDR1 is LGHDT, CDR2 YNNKEL, per germline (reference sequence). The CDR3 is made up of 16 amino acids. In DNA form, the CDR3 reads TGTGCCAGCAGCCAAGACGCAGACCTCACTGGAAACACCATATATTTT. Protein: CASSQDADLTGNTIYF.

The chain has TRBV7-6 and TRBJ1-3; 9 nucleotides agree with TRBD1. CDR1 and CDR2 (germline): SGHVS, FNYEAQ. CDR3 length equals 16 residues. The V segment lost 3 bases and the J segment 4 bases; nucleotides outside the gene matches: 7. CDR3 protein: CASSLGTGTLGNTIYF. CDR3 nucleotides: TGTGCCAGCAGCTTGGGGACAGGGACCCTCGGAAACACCATATATTTT.

This clonotype was seen ten or more times. This chain connects TRBV7-2 to TRBJ1-2, with D hard to call. The CDR3 covers 14 residues. The germline V and J ends were trimmed by 1 base and 1 base, with 7 bases remaining between them. Germline assignment: CDR1 SGHTA and CDR2 FQGNSA. CDR3 region: CASSLVRINYGYTF. The CDR3 bases are TGTGCCAGCAGCTTAGTACGGATTAACTATGGCTACACCTTC.

This clonotype was counted between two and nine times. This chain links TRBV7-2 with TRBJ2-2; 10 bases are a match to TRBD2. CDR1 SGHTA and CDR2 FQGNSA come from the germline V gene. This CDR3 comprises 17 residues. Unmatched junction bases numbered 16, after V lost 8 bases and J lost 7 bases. The CDR3 DNA follows: TGTGCCAGCGGCGTTGACAGCGGGAGGGCCTATAACGGGGAGCTGTTTTTT. Translated, it gives CASGVDSGRAYNGELFF.

The chain joins TRBV2 to TRBJ1-3; D is uncertain. Trimming shortened V by 3 bases and J by 9 bases, and 12 bases separated the two germline ends. The V gene's germline CDR1 is SNHLY and CDR2 FYNNEI. The CDR3 contains 13 residues. CDR3 sequence: CASSEGESGTIYF. CDR3 sequence (DNA): TGTGCCAGCAGTGAGGGCGAGAGTGGCACCATATATTTT. The full variable domain, rest sourced from reference TRBV2 and TRBJ1-3, is EPEVTQTPSHQVTQMGQEVILRCVPISNHLYFYWYRQILGQKVEFLVSFYNNEISEKSEIFDDQFSVERPDGSNFTLKIRSTKLEDSAMYFCASSEGESGTIYFGEGSWLTVV.

This chain joins TRBV11-2 and TRBJ2-1, with 7 positions matching TRBD2. The CDR3 contains 15 residues. Germline assignment: CDR1 SGHAT and CDR2 FQNNGV. J lost 9 bases, V lost 6 bases, and 14 bases had no gene match. CDR3 sequence (DNA): TGTGCCAGCAGGGGACTAAGCGGGGCCCTTACTGAGCAGTTCTTC. As protein: CASRGLSGALTEQFF. The full variable domain, with the rest looked up from reference TRBV11-2 and TRBJ2-1, is EAGVAQSPRYKIIEKRQSVAFWCNPISGHATLYWYQQILGQGPKLLIQFQNNGVVDDSQLPKDRFSAERLKGVDSTLKIQPAKLEDSAVYLCASRGLSGALTEQFFGPGTRLTVL.

This rearrangement joins TRBV7-2 to TRBJ2-5; D may be TRBD2 (6 bases). The CDR3 runs to 15 residues. The V gene lost 3 bases and the J gene lost 3 bases, with 14 bases spanning the gap. Germline V gene lookup returns CDR1 SGHTA and CDR2 FQGNSA. Here the CDR3 reads CASSFLGSGEETQYF. CDR3 bases: TGTGCCAGCAGCTTCTTGGGTAGCGGAGAAGAGACCCAGTACTTC. Variable domain in full (rest from reference TRBV7-2 and TRBJ2-5): GAGVSQSPSNKVTEKGKDVELRCDPISGHTALYWYRQSLGQGLEFLIYFQGNSAPDKSGLPSDRFSAERTGGSVSTLTIQRTQQEDSAVYLCASSFLGSGEETQYFGPGTRLLVL.

This clonotype was found a few times. This chain uses TRBV7-9 with TRBJ2-1; D is possibly TRBD2 (5 bases). The CDR3 has 12 amino acids. The germline gives CDR1 SEHNR, CDR2 FQNEAQ (reference sequence). With 3 bases removed from V and 8 bases from J, the gap between germline ends came to 8 bases. CDR3 protein: CASSLRRDEQFF. CDR3 DNA sequence: TGTGCCAGCAGCTTGCGGCGGGATGAGCAGTTCTTC. Full variable domain (missing parts from reference TRBV7-9 and TRBJ2-1): DTGVSQNPRHKITKRGQNVTFRCDPISEHNRLYWYRQTLGQGPEFLTYFQNEAQLEKSRLLSDRFSAERPKGSFSTLEIQRTEQGDSAMYLCASSLRRDEQFFGPGTRLTVL.

The genes are TRBV18 and TRBJ1-1; 8 bases agree with TRBD1. This CDR3 has 14 amino acids. V lost 3 bases and J lost 8; bases outside the gene matches: 8. Germline CDR1 KGHSH, CDR2 LQKENI. CDR3 bases: TGTGCCAGCTCACCTGGACAGGGTAGTAGGGAAGCTTTCTTT. Translated: CASSPGQGSREAFF.

This clonotype came up many times. The V gene is TRBV12-3 or TRBV12-4, the J gene TRBJ2-1; 7 bases are a match to TRBD2. V lost 5 bases and J lost 5; bases outside the gene matches: 6. This CDR3 contains 14 residues. The DNA of the CDR3 is TGTGCCAGCAGTCCCCGGGGAGGGGACAATGAGCAGTTCTTC. It specifies CASSPRGGDNEQFF.

The gene calls are TRBV7-4 and TRBJ1-5; no definite D call. Trimming stripped 1 base from V and 3 bases from J, with 7 bases between. The CDR3 loop spans 14 amino acids. Per germline, CDR1 SGHVT and CDR2 SQSDAQ. CDR3 in amino acids: CASSLDGFNQPQHF. The CDR3 DNA reads TGTGCCAGCAGCTTAGACGGCTTCAATCAGCCCCAGCATTTT.